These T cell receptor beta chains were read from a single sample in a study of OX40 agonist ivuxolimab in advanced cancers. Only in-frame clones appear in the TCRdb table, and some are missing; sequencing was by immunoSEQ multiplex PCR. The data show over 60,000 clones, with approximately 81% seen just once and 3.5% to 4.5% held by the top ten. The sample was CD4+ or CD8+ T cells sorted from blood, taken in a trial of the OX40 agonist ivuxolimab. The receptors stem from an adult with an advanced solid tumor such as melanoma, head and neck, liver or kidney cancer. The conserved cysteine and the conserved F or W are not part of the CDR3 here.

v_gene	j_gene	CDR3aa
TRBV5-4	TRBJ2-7	ASSPRTRAYEQY
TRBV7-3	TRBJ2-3	AIRLLVPDTQY
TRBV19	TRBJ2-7	ASSMDSSYEQY
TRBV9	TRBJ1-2	ASSVLSSYT
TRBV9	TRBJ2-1	ASSSSGTDLNEQF
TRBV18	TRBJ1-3	ASLRGGSRSGNTIY
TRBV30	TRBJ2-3	AWSVKGATDTQY
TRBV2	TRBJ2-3	ASSEEGGGGDTQY
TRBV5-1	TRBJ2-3	ASSLAGDDNTQY
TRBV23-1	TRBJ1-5	ASNQPQH
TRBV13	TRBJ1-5	ASSWRGGPQH
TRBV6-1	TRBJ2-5	ASSEVGGETQY
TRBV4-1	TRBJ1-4	ASSQAGQGSEKLF
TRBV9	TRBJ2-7	ASSEAQGSEQY
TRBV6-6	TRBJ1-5	ASSLFRRDSNQPQH
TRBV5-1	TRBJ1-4	ASSLAGRAATNEKLF
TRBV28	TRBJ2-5	ASGDEQY
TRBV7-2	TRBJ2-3	ASSLFQGQATDTQY
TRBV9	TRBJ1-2	ASSVGWVAYGYT
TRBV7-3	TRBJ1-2	ASSLGQAENYGYT
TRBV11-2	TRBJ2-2	ASSLYRGAKGTGELF
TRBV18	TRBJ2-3	ASSRTVDTQY
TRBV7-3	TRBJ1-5	ASSATVRDNQPQH
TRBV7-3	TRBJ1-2	ASSPGTGYGYT
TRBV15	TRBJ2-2	ATSRGRTGELF
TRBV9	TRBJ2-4	ASSVAAGGGNIQY
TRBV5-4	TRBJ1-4	ASSSGQGKGKLF
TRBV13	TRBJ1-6	ASSIRGSGSPLH
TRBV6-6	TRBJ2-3	ASSYSNSITDTQY
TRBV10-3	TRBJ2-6	AISKRQGTGANVLT
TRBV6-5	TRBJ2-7	ASTPGVSYEQY
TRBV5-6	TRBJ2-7	ASSRDPGAPYEQY
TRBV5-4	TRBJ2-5	ASSLGVHETQY
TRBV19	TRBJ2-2	ASSIILTGELF
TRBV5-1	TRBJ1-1	ASSRGTGAMNTEAF
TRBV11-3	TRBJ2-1	ASSSDRGRLYNEQF
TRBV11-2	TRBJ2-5	ASSRRLAGEGRGETQY
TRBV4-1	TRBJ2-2	ASSPGTQIYTGELF
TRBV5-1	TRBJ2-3	ASSFWTQGIPGTDTQY
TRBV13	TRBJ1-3	ASSFSGNTIY
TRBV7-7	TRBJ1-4	ASSPGPTNEKLF
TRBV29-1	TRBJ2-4	SVYKGTNPIAKNIQY